Judged by abundance, the clone carrying this T cell receptor beta chain is medium-sized. Its antigen is undetermined. This sample is part of a study of T-cell reconstitution after alpha-beta-depleted transplantation in children. V lost 6 bases, J lost 7 bases, and 16 bases lay in between. This CDR3 spans 14 amino acids. Unique molecular identifiers were built into the TCRbeta library. Each CDR3 protein is one row after TCRdb ran MiXCR on the PCR reads. The top ten hold 2% to 2.5% of the sample, which has some 7,500 distinct CDR3 sequences, around 30% seen once. Whole-study findings and limits: When one year had passed after transplant, most T-cell counts and diversity came from newly produced T cells.

V gene TRBV12-3 or TRBV12-4 combines with J gene TRBJ1-3; perhaps TRBD1 as D (6 bases). Sample: peripheral blood, taken 60 days after TCRalphabeta/CD19-depleted stem cell transplant. The TCR comes from a boy under two years old who had a stem cell transplant for SCID, so the T cells may come from the graft donor. Here the CDR3 DNA reads TGTGCCAGCAGCAACAGGGTCCTGGGTAACACCATATATTTT. It codes for CASSNRVLGNTIYF.